This is a list of T cell receptor beta chains from one sample in a study of metastatic and nonmetastatic thyroid tumors. MiXCR was used by TCRdb to re-call the PCR reads. The sample yields about 17,000 clones, 25% to 35% seen once. The sample taken for sequencing was tumor tissue. All receptors come from a female donor with papillary thyroid cancer or a benign thyroid nodule (not recorded which). Some clones in this sample may be carry-over from other donors' samples. Each CDR3 is given with its conserved first and last residue. The order of the fields is V gene, clone size, J gene, D gene, CDR3 length, CDR3 protein, CDR3 DNA. A D gene is named only where the DNA matches it firmly. Clone sizes are given selectively: once, few, many, or a class where the clone is expanded.

V: TRBV20-1; size: -; J: TRBJ1-2; D: -; length: 11; CDR3: CSARDPGDYTF; DNA: TGCAGTGCTAGAGATCCGGGGGACTACACCTTC
V: TRBV4-3; size: many; J: TRBJ1-4; D: -; length: 15; CDR3: CASSPWITTNEKLFF; DNA: TGCGCCAGCAGCCCCTGGATTACAACTAATGAAAAACTGTTTTTT
V: TRBV5-1; size: -; J: TRBJ2-7; D: -; length: 14; CDR3: CASSPNRVSYEQYF; DNA: TGCGCCAGCAGCCCTAACAGGGTTTCCTACGAGCAGTACTTC
V: TRBV2; size: many; J: TRBJ2-7; D: -; length: 14; CDR3: CASSETLGRVEQYF; DNA: TGTGCCAGCAGTGAAACCTTGGGGCGTGTGGAGCAGTACTTC
V: TRBV18; size: once; J: TRBJ2-7; D: -; length: 13; CDR3: CASSPRMSYEQYF; DNA: TGTGCCAGCTCACCCAGGATGTCCTACGAGCAGTACTTC
V: TRBV2; size: few; J: TRBJ2-3; D: -; length: 14; CDR3: CASSEALSTDTQYF; DNA: TGTGCCAGCAGTGAAGCCCTAAGCACAGATACGCAGTATTTT
V: TRBV5-1; size: -; J: TRBJ2-3; D: TRBD2; length: 17; CDR3: CSSSYGTSGSNTDTQYF; DNA: TGCTCCAGCAGCTATGGGACTAGCGGGAGTAACACAGATACGCAGTATTTT
V: TRBV6-1; size: -; J: TRBJ2-7; D: -; length: 14; CDR3: CASTQDAGFSEQYF; DNA: TGTGCCAGCACCCAAGATGCGGGGTTTTCCGAGCAGTACTTC
V: TRBV19; size: -; J: TRBJ1-2; D: -; length: 15; CDR3: CASTLWGGADYGYTF; DNA: TGTGCCAGTACCTTATGGGGGGGCGCGGACTATGGCTACACCTTC
V: TRBV19; size: medium-sized; J: TRBJ2-7; D: -; length: 14; CDR3: CASTAGPGAYEQYF; DNA: TGTGCCAGTACGGCAGGGCCCGGGGCGTACGAGCAGTACTTC
V: TRBV6-5; size: -; J: TRBJ2-1; D: TRBD2; length: 18; CDR3: CASSPLSGSLRKDNEQFF; DNA: TGTGCCAGCAGTCCCTTGAGCGGGAGTCTTCGTAAGGACAATGAGCAGTTCTTC
V: TRBV4-1; size: -; J: TRBJ2-5; D: TRBD1; length: 16; CDR3: CASSTGTGFSQETQYF; DNA: TGCGCCAGCAGCACCGGGACAGGGTTTTCCCAAGAGACCCAGTACTTC
V: TRBV20-1; size: -; J: TRBJ1-2; D: TRBD1; length: 17; CDR3: CSARGAGTGGPGYGYNF; DNA: TGCAGTGCTAGAGGAGCGGGGACAGGGGGTCCGGGCTATGGCTACAACTTC
V: TRBV24-1; size: few; J: TRBJ2-4; D: TRBD1; length: 16; CDR3: CATSPSRTQGAHIQYF; DNA: TGTGCCACCAGCCCGAGTCGGACGCAGGGGGCCCACATTCAGTACTTC
V: TRBV5-4; size: many; J: TRBJ2-1; D: -; length: 14; CDR3: CASSLDFTGNEQFF; DNA: TGTGCCAGCAGCTTGGACTTTACGGGCAATGAGCAGTTCTTC
V: TRBV27; size: -; J: TRBJ2-3; D: -; length: 14; CDR3: CASREIGRVDTQYF; DNA: TGTGCCAGCAGAGAGATTGGGCGGGTAGATACGCAGTATTTT
V: TRBV12-3/TRBV12-4; size: few; J: TRBJ1-1; D: TRBD1; length: 17; CDR3: CASSLDRGWGSSSEAFF; DNA: TGTGCCAGCAGTTTGGACAGGGGGTGGGGGTCGTCAAGTGAAGCTTTCTTT
V: TRBV6-2/TRBV6-3; size: few; J: TRBJ2-2; D: TRBD1; length: 14; CDR3: CASSWDRRTGELFF; DNA: TGTGCCAGCAGTTGGGACAGGAGGACCGGGGAGCTGTTTTTT
V: TRBV27; size: -; J: TRBJ2-1; D: -; length: 15; CDR3: CASSLGGTSYNEQFF; DNA: TGTGCCAGCAGTTTAGGCGGTACCTCCTACAATGAGCAGTTCTTC
V: TRBV24-1; size: few; J: TRBJ1-5; D: TRBD1; length: 14; CDR3: CATGDSYSNQPQHF; DNA: TGTGCCACCGGGGACAGCTATAGCAATCAGCCCCAGCATTTT
V: TRBV4-2; size: -; J: TRBJ2-7; D: TRBD2; length: 18; CDR3: CASSRTSGSALSSYEQYF; DNA: TGTGCCAGCAGCCGGACTAGCGGGAGCGCCCTAAGCTCCTACGAGCAGTACTTC
V: TRBV12-3/TRBV12-4; size: many; J: TRBJ2-1; D: -; length: 18; CDR3: CASSPQPPSSARGDEQFF; DNA: TGTGCCAGCAGTCCCCAACCACCCTCTAGCGCGAGGGGCGATGAGCAGTTCTTC
V: TRBV30; size: few; J: TRBJ1-1; D: -; length: 15; CDR3: CAWGRGDGVDTEAFF; DNA: TGTGCCTGGGGCCGGGGGGATGGGGTGGACACTGAAGCTTTCTTT
V: TRBV30; size: once; J: TRBJ1-6; D: -; length: 13; CDR3: CAWKVTVDSPLHF; DNA: TGTGCCTGGAAGGTGACAGTAGATTCACCCCTCCACTTT
V: TRBV20-1; size: few; J: TRBJ2-7; D: TRBD2; length: 17; CDR3: CSARGTGGGGRFYEQYF; DNA: TGCAGTGCTAGAGGCACCGGGGGGGGCGGGAGATTCTACGAGCAGTACTTC
V: TRBV11-2; size: -; J: TRBJ2-7; D: -; length: 17; CDR3: CASSPGTGNRGGYEQYF; DNA: TGTGCCAGCAGCCCGGGGACCGGGAATAGAGGGGGCTACGAGCAGTACTTC